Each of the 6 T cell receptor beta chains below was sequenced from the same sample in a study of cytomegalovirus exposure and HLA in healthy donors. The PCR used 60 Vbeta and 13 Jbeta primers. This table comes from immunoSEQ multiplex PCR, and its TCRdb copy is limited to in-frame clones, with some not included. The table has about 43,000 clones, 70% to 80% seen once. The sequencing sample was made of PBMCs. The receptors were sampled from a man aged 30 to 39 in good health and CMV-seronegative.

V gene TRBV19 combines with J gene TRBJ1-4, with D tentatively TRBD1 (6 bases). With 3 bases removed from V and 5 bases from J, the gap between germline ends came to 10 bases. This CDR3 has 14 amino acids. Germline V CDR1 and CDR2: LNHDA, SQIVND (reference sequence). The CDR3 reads CASSMDRKNEKLFF. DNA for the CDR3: TGTGCCAGTAGTATGGACAGAAAAAATGAAAAACTGTTTTTT.

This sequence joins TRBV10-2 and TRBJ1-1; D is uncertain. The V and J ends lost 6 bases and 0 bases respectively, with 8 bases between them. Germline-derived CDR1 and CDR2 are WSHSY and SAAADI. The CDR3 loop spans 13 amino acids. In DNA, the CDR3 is TGCGCCAGCAGGGTCAGTGTGAACACTGAAGCTTTCTTT. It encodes CASRVSVNTEAFF.

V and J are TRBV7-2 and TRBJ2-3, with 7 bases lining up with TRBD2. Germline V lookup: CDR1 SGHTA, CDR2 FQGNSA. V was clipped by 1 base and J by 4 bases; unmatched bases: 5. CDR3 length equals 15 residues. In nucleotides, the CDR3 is TGTGCCAGCAGCTTAGTCGGACTAGGGTCAGATACGCAGTATTTT. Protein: CASSLVGLGSDTQYF.

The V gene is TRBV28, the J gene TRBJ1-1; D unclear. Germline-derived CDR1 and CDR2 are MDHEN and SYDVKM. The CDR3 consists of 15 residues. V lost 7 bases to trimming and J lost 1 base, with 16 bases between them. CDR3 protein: CASIEATRANTEAFF. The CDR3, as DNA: TGTGCCAGCATTGAAGCCACCCGCGCGAACACTGAAGCTTTCTTT.

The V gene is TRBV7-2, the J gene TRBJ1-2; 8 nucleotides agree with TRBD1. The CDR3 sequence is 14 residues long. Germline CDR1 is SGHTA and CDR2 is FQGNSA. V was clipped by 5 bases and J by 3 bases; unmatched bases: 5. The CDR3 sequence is CASSPQTGDYGYTF. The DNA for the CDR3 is TGTGCCAGCAGCCCCCAGACAGGGGACTATGGCTACACCTTC.

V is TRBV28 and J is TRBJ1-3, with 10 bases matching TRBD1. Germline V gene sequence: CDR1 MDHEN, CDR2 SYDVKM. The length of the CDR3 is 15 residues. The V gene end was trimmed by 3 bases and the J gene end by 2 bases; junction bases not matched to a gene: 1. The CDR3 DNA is TGTGCCAGCAGTTTCGGGACAGGGGCTGGAAACACCATATATTTT. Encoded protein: CASSFGTGAGNTIYF.